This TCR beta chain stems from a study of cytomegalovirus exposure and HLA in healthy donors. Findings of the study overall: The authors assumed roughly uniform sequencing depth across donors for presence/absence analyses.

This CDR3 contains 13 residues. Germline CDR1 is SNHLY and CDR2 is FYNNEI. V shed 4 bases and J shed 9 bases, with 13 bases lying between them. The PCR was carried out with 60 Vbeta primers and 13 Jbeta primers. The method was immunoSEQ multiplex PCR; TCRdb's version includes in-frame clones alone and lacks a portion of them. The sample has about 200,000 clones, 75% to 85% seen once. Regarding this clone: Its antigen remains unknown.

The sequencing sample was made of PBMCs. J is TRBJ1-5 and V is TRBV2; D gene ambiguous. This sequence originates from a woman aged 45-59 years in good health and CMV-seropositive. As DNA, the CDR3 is TGTGCCAGCAGTGGTTCAGGCCTTCCGCCCCAGCATTTT. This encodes CASSGSGLPPQHF.